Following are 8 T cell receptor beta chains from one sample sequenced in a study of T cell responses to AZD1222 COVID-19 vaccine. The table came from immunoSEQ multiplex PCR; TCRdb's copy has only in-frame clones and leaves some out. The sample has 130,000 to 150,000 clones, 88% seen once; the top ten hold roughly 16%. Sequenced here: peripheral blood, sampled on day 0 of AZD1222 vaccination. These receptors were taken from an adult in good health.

This CDR3 reads CASSLDRLIAEAFF. CDR3 coding DNA: TGTGCCAGCAGTTTGGACAGGCTAATCGCTGAAGCTTTCTTT. V is TRBV27 and J is TRBJ1-1; 7 positions agree with TRBD1. The CDR3 loop spans 14 amino acids. V lost 3 bases, J lost 6 bases, and 7 bases stayed unmatched. The V gene's germline CDR1 is MNHEY and CDR2 SMNVEV (reference sequence).

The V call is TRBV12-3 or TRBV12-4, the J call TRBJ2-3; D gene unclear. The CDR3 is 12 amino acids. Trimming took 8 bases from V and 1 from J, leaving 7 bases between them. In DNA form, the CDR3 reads TGTGCCAGCGGTCCAGGCACAGATACGCAGTATTTT. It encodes CASGPGTDTQYF.

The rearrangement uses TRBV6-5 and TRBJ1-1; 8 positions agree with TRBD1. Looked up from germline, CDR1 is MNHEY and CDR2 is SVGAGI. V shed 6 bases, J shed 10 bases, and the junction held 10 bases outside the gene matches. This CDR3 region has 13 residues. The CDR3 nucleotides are TGTGCCAGCAGGCTTGGGACAGGCCTGGGAGCTTTCTTT. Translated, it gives CASRLGTGLGAFF.

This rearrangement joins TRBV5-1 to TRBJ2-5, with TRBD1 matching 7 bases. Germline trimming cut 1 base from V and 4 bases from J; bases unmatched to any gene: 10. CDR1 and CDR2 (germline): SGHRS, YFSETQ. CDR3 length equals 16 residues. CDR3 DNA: TGCGCCAGCAGCTTGAGAAGACAGGGCTGGCGAGAGACCCAGTACTTC. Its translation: CASSLRRQGWRETQYF. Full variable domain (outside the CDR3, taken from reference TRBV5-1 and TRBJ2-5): KAGVTQTPRYLIKTRGQQVTLSCSPISGHRSVSWYQQTPGQGLQFLFEYFSETQRNKGNFPGRFSGRQFSNSRSEMNVSTLELGDSALYLCASSLRRQGWRETQYFGPGTRLLVL.

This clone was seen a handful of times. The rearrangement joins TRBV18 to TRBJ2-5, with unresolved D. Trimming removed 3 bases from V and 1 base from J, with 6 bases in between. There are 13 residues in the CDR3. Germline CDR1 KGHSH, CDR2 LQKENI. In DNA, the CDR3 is TGTGCCAGCTCACCCGGTCTCCAAGAGACCCAGTACTTC. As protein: CASSPGLQETQYF.

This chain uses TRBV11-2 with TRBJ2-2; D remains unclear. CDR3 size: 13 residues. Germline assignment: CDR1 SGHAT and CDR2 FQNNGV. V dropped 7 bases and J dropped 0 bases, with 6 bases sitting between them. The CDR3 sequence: CASKAANTGELFF. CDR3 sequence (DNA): TGTGCCAGCAAGGCAGCGAACACCGGGGAGCTGTTTTTT.

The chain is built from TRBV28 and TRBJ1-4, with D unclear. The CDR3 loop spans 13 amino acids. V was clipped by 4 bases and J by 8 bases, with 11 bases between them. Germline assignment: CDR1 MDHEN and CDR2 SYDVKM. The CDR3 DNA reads TGTGCCAGCAGTTCCCCTAAAGGAGAAAAACTGTTTTTT. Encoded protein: CASSSPKGEKLFF.

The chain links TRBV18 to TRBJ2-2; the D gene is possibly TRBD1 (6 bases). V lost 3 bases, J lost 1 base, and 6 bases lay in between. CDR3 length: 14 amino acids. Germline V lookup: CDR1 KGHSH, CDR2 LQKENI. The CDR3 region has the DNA TGTGCCAGCTCACCGGGACAGAACACCGGGGAGCTGTTTTTT. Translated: CASSPGQNTGELFF.